This T cell receptor beta chain was identified in a study of OX40 agonist ivuxolimab in advanced cancers. This clone was seen once. The V end was cut by 1 base, the J end by 9 bases, with 10 bases between. The CDR3 sequence is 14 residues long. Germline-derived CDR1 and CDR2 are SGHDN and FVKESK. Method: immunoSEQ multiplex PCR; TCRdb's copy keeps in-frame clones and lacks some. The table lists some 86,000 clones, 70% to 85% of them singletons. Specimen: CD4+ or CD8+ T cells sorted from blood, collected in a trial of the OX40 agonist ivuxolimab. The receptor's source is an adult with an advanced solid tumor such as melanoma, head and neck, liver or kidney cancer. V and J are TRBV14 and TRBJ1-6; tentatively, D is TRBD1 (5 bases). The CDR3 DNA follows: TGTGCCAGCAGCCAAGGGACATTCGTTTCACCCCTCCACTTT. It specifies CASSQGTFVSPLHF.